The clone carrying this T cell receptor (beta chain) was seen repeatedly, ten times or more. Its specificity is not known. The controls, all healthy individuals, were blood bank volunteers in Maryland, USA. Unsorted libraries were derived from 2 million PBMCs stored at -80 C. This entry belongs to a study of neurological immune-mediated disorders. Study-level findings and limits: Across subjects, expanded clones had no CDR3 amino acid sequences in common, pointing to private repertoires in all groups.

5'RACE employing 10-nucleotide random UMIs yielded the cDNA. TCRdb re-called the 5' RACE reads through MiXCR, storing one row per CDR3 protein. Here the sample spans 72,000 or so distinct CDR3 sequences, 17% being singletons. CDR1 and CDR2 from the germline V gene are SEHNR and FQNEAQ (reference sequence). The J segment lost 3 bases and the V segment lost 8 bases, leaving 9 bases of the junction unmatched. CDR3 length: 17 residues. This TCR derives from a middle-aged woman in good health. Sequenced material: PBMCs. The chain links TRBV7-9 to TRBJ1-6; 11 bases line up with TRBD1. CDR3 in amino acids: CASGGQGAGIYNSPLHF. The DNA for the CDR3 is TGTGCCAGCGGTGGACAGGGGGCCGGGATCTATAATTCACCCCTCCACTTT.